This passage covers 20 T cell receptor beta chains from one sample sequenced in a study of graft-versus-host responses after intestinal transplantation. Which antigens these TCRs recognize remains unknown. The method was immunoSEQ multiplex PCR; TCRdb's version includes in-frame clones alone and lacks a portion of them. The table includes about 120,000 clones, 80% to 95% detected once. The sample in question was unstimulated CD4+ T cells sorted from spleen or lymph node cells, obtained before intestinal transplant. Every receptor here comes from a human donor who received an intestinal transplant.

The CDR3 DNA follows: TGTGCCACCAAGGGACTAGCGGGAGCCGATACGCAGTATTTT. This encodes CATKGLAGADTQYF. The chain joins TRBV6-1 to TRBJ2-3, with TRBD2 matching 14 bases. This CDR3 comprises 14 residues. V lost 10 bases, J lost 6 bases, and 6 bases stayed unmatched. Germline values: CDR1 MNHNS, CDR2 SASEGT.

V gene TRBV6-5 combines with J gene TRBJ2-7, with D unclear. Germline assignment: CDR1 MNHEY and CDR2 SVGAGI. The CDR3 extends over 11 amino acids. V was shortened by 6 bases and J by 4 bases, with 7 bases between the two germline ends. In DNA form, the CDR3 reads TGTGCCAGCAGAGACCGGTACGAGCAGTACTTC. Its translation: CASRDRYEQYF.

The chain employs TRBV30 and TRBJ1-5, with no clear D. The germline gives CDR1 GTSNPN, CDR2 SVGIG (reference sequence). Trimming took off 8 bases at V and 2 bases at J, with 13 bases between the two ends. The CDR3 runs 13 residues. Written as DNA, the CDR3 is TGTGCCCTAAATGAGGGCGGCAATCAGCCCCAGCATTTT. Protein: CALNEGGNQPQHF. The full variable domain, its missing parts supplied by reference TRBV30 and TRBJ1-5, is SQTIHQWPATLVQPVGSPLSLECTVEGTSNPNLYWYRQAAGRGLQLLFYSVGIGQISSEVPQNLSASRPQDRQFILSSKKLLLSDSGFYLCALNEGGNQPQHFGDGTRLSIL.

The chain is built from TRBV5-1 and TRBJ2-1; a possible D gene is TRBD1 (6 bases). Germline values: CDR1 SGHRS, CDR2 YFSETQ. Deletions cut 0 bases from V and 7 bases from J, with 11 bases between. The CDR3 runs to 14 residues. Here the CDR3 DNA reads TGCGCCAGCAGCTTGGACAGGGTCGGGAATGAGCAGTTCTTC. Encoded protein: CASSLDRVGNEQFF.

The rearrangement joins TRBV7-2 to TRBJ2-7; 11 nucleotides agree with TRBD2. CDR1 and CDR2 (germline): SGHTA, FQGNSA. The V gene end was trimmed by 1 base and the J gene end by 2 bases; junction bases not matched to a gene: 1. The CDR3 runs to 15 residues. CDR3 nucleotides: TGTGCCAGCAGCTTAGTAGCGGGGGGGACCTACGAGCAGTACTTC. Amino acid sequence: CASSLVAGGTYEQYF.

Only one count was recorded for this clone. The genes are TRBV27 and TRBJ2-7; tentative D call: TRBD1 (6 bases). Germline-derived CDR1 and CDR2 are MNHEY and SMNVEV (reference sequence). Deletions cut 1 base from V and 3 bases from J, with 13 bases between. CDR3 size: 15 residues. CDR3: CASSLFRGVSYEQYF. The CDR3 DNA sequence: TGTGCCAGCAGTTTATTCAGGGGTGTCAGCTACGAGCAGTACTTC.

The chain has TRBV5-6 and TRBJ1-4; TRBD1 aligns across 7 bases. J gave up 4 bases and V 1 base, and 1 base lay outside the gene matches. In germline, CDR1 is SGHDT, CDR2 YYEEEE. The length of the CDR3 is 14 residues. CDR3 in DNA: TGTGCCAGCAGCTTGCAGGGGGTTAATGAAAAACTGTTTTTT. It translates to CASSLQGVNEKLFF.

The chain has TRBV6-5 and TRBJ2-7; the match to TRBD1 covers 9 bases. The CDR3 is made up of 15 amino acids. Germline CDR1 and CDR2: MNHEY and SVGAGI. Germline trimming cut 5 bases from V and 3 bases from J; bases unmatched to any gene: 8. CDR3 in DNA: TGTGCCAGCAGTAAGGACCGGGACAGGGACTACGAGCAGTACTTC. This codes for CASSKDRDRDYEQYF.

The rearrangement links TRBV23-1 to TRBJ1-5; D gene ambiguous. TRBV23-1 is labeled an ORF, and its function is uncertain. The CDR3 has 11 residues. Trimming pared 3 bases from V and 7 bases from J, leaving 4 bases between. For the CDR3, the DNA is TGCGCCAGCAGTCAGCCCCAGCCCCAGCATTTT. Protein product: CASSQPQPQHF.

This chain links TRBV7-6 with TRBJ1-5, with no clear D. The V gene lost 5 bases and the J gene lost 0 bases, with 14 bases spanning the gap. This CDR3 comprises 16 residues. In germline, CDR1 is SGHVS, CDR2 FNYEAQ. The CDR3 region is CASSPPAGHSNQPQHF. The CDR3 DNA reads TGTGCCAGCAGCCCCCCGGCGGGCCATAGCAATCAGCCCCAGCATTTT.

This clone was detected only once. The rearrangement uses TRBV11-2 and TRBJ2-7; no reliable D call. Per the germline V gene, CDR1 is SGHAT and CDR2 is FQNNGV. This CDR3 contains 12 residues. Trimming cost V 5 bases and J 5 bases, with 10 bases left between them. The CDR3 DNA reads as TGTGCCAGCAGCCGGCCGAGAAACGAGCAGTACTTC. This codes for CASSRPRNEQYF.

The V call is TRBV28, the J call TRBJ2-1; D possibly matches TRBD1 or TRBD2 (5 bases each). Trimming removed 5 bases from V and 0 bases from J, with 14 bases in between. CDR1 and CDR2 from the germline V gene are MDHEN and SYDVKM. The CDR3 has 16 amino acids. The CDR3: CASSVGTGSSYNEQFF. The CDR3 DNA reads TGTGCCAGCAGTGTGGGGACGGGGAGCTCCTACAATGAGCAGTTCTTC.

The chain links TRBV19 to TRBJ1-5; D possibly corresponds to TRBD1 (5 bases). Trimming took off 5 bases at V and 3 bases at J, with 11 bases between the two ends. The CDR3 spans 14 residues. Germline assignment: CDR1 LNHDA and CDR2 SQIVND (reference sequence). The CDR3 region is CASSLGGDNQPQHF. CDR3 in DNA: TGTGCCAGTAGTCTCGGGGGAGACAATCAGCCCCAGCATTTT.

CDR3 protein: CASSPAGASTDTQYF. CDR3 nucleotide sequence: TGTGCCAGCTCACCTGCCGGGGCCAGCACAGATACGCAGTATTTT. The chain recombines TRBV18 with TRBJ2-3; D possibly uses TRBD1 or TRBD2 (5 bases each). The CDR3 totals 15 residues. The germline V and J ends were trimmed by 3 bases and 0 bases, with 10 bases remaining between them. CDR1 is KGHSH, CDR2 LQKENI, per germline. Based on the CDR3 plus reference TRBV18 and TRBJ2-3, the full variable domain is NAGVMQNPRHLVRRRGQEARLRCSPMKGHSHVYWYRQLPEEGLKFMVYLQKENIIDESGMPKERFSAEFPKEGPSILRIQQVVRGDSAAYFCASSPAGASTDTQYFGPGTRLTVL.

This chain's CDR3 is CASRGFGGGSGEAFF. The CDR3 coding sequence is TGTGCCAGCAGGGGTTTCGGGGGAGGGAGCGGGGAAGCTTTCTTT. The chain employs TRBV2 and TRBJ1-1, with D possibly being TRBD1 (5 bases). Germline loops: CDR1 SNHLY, CDR2 FYNNEI. The CDR3 has 15 amino acids. V was shortened by 6 bases and J by 8 bases, with 22 bases between the two germline ends.

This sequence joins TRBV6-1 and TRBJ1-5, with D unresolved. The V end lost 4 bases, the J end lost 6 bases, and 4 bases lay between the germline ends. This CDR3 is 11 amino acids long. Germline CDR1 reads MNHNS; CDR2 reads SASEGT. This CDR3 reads CASSGSQPQHF. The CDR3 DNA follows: TGTGCCAGCAGTGGGAGTCAGCCCCAGCATTTT.

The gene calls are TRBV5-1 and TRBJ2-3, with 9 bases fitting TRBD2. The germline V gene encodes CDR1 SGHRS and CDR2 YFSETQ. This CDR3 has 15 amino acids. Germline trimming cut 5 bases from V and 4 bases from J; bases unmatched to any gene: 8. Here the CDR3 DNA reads TGCGCCAGCAGTCGTAGCGGGAGTGGGTCAGATACGCAGTATTTT. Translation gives CASSRSGSGSDTQYF.

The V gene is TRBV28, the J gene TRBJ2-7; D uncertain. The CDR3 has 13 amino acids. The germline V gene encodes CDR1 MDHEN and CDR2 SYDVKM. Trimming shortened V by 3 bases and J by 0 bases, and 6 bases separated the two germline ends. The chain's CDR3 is CASSLGSSYEQYF. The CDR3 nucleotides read TGTGCCAGCAGTTTGGGGTCCTCCTACGAGCAGTACTTC.

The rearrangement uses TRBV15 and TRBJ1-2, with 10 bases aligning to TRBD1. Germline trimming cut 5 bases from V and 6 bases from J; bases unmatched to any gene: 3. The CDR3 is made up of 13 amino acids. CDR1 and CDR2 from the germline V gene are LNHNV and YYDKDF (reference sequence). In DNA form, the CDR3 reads TGTGCCACCAGCTTAGGACAGGGGGATGGCTACACCTTC. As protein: CATSLGQGDGYTF.

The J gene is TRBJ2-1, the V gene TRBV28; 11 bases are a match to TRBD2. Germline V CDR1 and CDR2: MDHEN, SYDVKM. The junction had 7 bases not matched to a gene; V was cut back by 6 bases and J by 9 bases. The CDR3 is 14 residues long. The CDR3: CASRLAGGLGEQFF. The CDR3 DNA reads TGTGCCAGCAGGCTAGCGGGAGGATTGGGTGAGCAGTTCTTC. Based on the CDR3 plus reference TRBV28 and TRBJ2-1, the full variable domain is DVKVTQSSRYLVKRTGEKVFLECVQDMDHENMFWYRQDPGLGLRLIYFSYDVKMKEKGDIPEGYSVSREKKERFSLILESASTNQTSMYLCASRLAGGLGEQFFGPGTRLTVL.